A single sample is the source of the 27 T cell receptor beta chains below, sequenced in a study of blood T cells in healthy people across ages. The authors ran a second PCR of roughly 6 to 12 cycles using a sample-barcoded 5' primer and a J-beta primer mix. TCRdb itself ran the 5' RACE reads through MiXCR, one entry per CDR3 protein. Of 660,000 or so distinct CDR3 sequences in the sample, about 53% were seen once. Sequences were obtained from blood. The receptors come from a man in his 60s in good health.

The rearrangement joins TRBV5-1 to TRBJ1-1, with 7 bases matching TRBD1. Per the germline V gene, CDR1 is SGHRS and CDR2 is YFSETQ. V dropped 3 bases and J dropped 7; count of bases not matched to a gene: 9. This CDR3 is 14 amino acids long. In DNA, the CDR3 is TGCGCCAGCAGCTACTCCGGGACAGCGAATGAAGCTTTCTTT. Its protein product is CASSYSGTANEAFF.

This sequence joins TRBV11-2 and TRBJ1-2, with 9 bases lining up with TRBD1. CDR3 length: 16 residues. Germline V lookup: CDR1 SGHAT, CDR2 FQNNGV. V shed 4 bases, J shed 4 bases, and the junction held 10 bases outside the gene matches. The CDR3 loop reads CASSSTTGTGSYGYTF. The CDR3, as DNA: TGTGCCAGCAGCTCTACTACCGGGACAGGGTCCTATGGCTACACCTTC.

This clonotype was detected a few times. The chain joins TRBV12-3 or TRBV12-4 to TRBJ2-1; TRBD1 matches 7 bases. CDR3 length: 14 amino acids. V lost 4 bases, J lost 1 base, and 1 base stayed unmatched. The CDR3 reads CASSSRGSYNEQFF. The CDR3 DNA sequence: TGTGCCAGCAGTTCCAGGGGGTCCTACAATGAGCAGTTCTTC.

The chain recombines TRBV10-3 with TRBJ2-5; TRBD2 might be the D (7 bases). With 0 bases removed from V and 3 bases from J, the gap between germline ends came to 11 bases. Germline V gives CDR1 ENHRY, CDR2 SYGVKD. The CDR3 contains 15 residues. CDR3 bases: TGTGCCATCAGTGAGTCCGGGGGGCGAGAAGAGACCCAGTACTTC. Translating gives CAISESGGREETQYF.

The genes are TRBV20-1 and TRBJ1-2, with 7 nucleotides matching TRBD1. The CDR3 sequence is 12 residues long. The V segment lost 7 bases and the J segment 4 bases; nucleotides outside the gene matches: 6. Looked up from germline, CDR1 is DFQATT and CDR2 is SNEGSKA (reference sequence). The DNA of the CDR3 is TGCAGTGGTCAGTCAGGGGGCTATGGCTACACCTTC. Amino acids: CSGQSGGYGYTF.

The V call is TRBV9, the J call TRBJ2-1; 13 positions match TRBD2. The CDR3 is made up of 17 amino acids. The J segment lost 0 bases and the V segment lost 9 bases, leaving 9 bases of the junction unmatched. The V gene's germline CDR1 is SGDLS and CDR2 YYNGEE. The CDR3 protein is CATNRLAGGSSYNEQFF. The CDR3 nucleotides are TGTGCCACCAATAGACTAGCGGGGGGAAGCTCCTACAATGAGCAGTTCTTC.

The chain couples TRBV4-2 to TRBJ2-3; no firm D call. The CDR3 is 16 residues long. Germline V gene data show CDR1 as LGHNA and CDR2 as YNFKEQ. The V and J ends lost 4 bases and 0 bases respectively, with 14 bases between them. DNA of the CDR3: TGTGCCAGCAGCCCAGGCGGTTCCCCTAGCACAGATACGCAGTATTTT. It codes for CASSPGGSPSTDTQYF.

Here the CDR3 reads CSASYTNEQFF. CDR3 nucleotide sequence: TGCAGTGCCTCATACACCAATGAGCAGTTCTTC. This sequence joins TRBV20-1 and TRBJ2-1; D gene unclear. In germline, CDR1 is DFQATT, CDR2 SNEGSKA (reference sequence). V lost 6 bases and J lost 6, with 9 bases in between. The CDR3 has 11 amino acids.

The V gene is TRBV21-1, the J gene TRBJ1-2. TRBV21-1 is described as a pseudogene. The CDR3 sequence is 16 residues long. DNA for the CDR3: TGTGCCAGCAGCAAACAGTGTGGGTGGGCCGGTGGGGGCTACACCTTC. Translated, it gives CASSKQCGWAGGGYTF.

This chain links TRBV12-3 or TRBV12-4 with TRBJ1-2; D not resolved. CDR3 length equals 14 residues. V shed 2 bases and J shed 8 bases, with 15 bases lying between them. CDR3 in DNA: TGTGCCAGCAGTTTACGGTCCGGGGAACAAGGCTACACCTTC. Amino acid sequence: CASSLRSGEQGYTF.

J is TRBJ2-3 and V is TRBV2; the D gene is possibly TRBD2 (5 bases). There are 15 residues in the CDR3. Trimming took off 1 base at V and 5 bases at J, with 13 bases between the two ends. Germline CDR1 reads SNHLY; CDR2 reads FYNNEI. The CDR3 loop is CASSEGLGVLDTQYF. Written as DNA, the CDR3 is TGTGCCAGCAGTGAAGGACTGGGAGTTTTAGATACGCAGTATTTT.

The chain combines TRBV4-1 with TRBJ1-1; the D is unclear. CDR3 size: 18 residues. Trimming shortened V by 3 bases and J by 3 bases, and 23 bases separated the two germline ends. Germline V lookup: CDR1 MGHRA, CDR2 YSYEKL. This CDR3 reads CASSHIIGRREWDTEAFF. The CDR3 DNA is TGCGCCAGCAGCCATATTATAGGGAGGCGGGAATGGGACACTGAAGCTTTCTTT.

This clonotype was seen a handful of times. This chain connects TRBV5-1 to TRBJ2-7, with 7 bases fitting TRBD1. Germline V gene sequence: CDR1 SGHRS, CDR2 YFSETQ. This CDR3 comprises 15 residues. The junction had 9 bases not matched to a gene; V was cut back by 6 bases and J by 0 bases. The CDR3 loop reads CASTRTGPSSYEQYF. For the CDR3, the DNA is TGCGCCAGCACCAGGACAGGCCCCAGCTCCTACGAGCAGTACTTC.

The chain has TRBV10-2 and TRBJ2-4, with TRBD1 as a possible D gene (5 bases). The V gene's germline CDR1 is WSHSY and CDR2 SAAADI. The V gene lost 1 base and the J gene lost 3 bases, with 10 bases spanning the gap. This CDR3 region has 15 residues. CDR3 nucleotide sequence: TGCGCCAGCAGTGAGTTGATCAGGGTCAAAAACATTCAGTACTTC. Translating it yields CASSELIRVKNIQYF.

This clonotype has more than one count but fewer than ten. The chain links TRBV27 to TRBJ2-1; a weak D match, TRBD2 (7 bases). CDR3 length: 13 amino acids. Germline CDR1 reads MNHEY; CDR2 reads SMNVEV (reference sequence). V dropped 10 bases and J dropped 6 bases, with 16 bases sitting between them. CDR3 in DNA: TGTGCCACCGTGGGGGGGGCTCGCAATGAGCAGTTCTTC. Amino acid sequence: CATVGGARNEQFF.

The chain carries TRBV7-9 and TRBJ1-4, with 9 bases lining up with TRBD1. The germline gives CDR1 SEHNR, CDR2 FQNEAQ (reference sequence). The V and J ends lost 3 bases and 2 bases, in that order; junction bases with no gene match: 7. This CDR3 has 17 residues. The CDR3, as DNA: TGTGCCAGCAGCTTGCCGGGACAGGGAATTACTAATGAAAAACTGTTTTTT. Protein product: CASSLPGQGITNEKLFF.

J is TRBJ1-4 and V is TRBV12-3 or TRBV12-4, with TRBD1 matching 8 bases. V was pared by 7 bases and J by 8 bases, with 12 bases of the junction left unmatched. This CDR3 contains 15 residues. The DNA of the CDR3 is TGTGCCAGCACCTCTCGATCAGGGGGCCTGGAAAAACTGTTTTTT. It specifies CASTSRSGGLEKLFF.

Turning to this clonotype: Mismatch with germline at one junction end may stem from a read error. The gene calls are TRBV29-1 and TRBJ2-1; 7 nucleotides align to TRBD2. CDR1 and CDR2 (germline): SQVTM, ANQGSEA. CDR3 length: 12 residues. The CDR3 protein is CSVGDYFNKQFF. The CDR3, as DNA: TGCAGCGTGGGGGACTATTTCAATAAGCAGTTCTTC.

The rearrangement links TRBV12-3 or TRBV12-4 to TRBJ2-3, with 11 bases fitting TRBD1. The trim removed 7 bases at V and 3 bases at J, leaving 6 bases unmatched. The CDR3 spans 15 residues. In DNA, the CDR3 is TGTGCCAGCAACCCCGGGACAGGGGGGACAGATACGCAGTATTTT. It yields the protein CASNPGTGGTDTQYF.

Worth noting for this clonotype: A junction boundary mismatches the germline segment, possibly from a read error. V usage is TRBV29-1 and J usage is TRBJ2-7, with TRBD1 matching 7 bases. Per germline, CDR1 SQVTM and CDR2 ANQGSEA. CDR3 length: 13 residues. The CDR3 protein is CSIEGDSSYEQYF. In nucleotides, the CDR3 is TGCAGCATTGAAGGGGACAGCTCCTACGAGCAGTACTTC.

The chain uses TRBV20-1 and TRBJ2-4; D is possibly TRBD1 or TRBD2 (7 bases each). CDR1 and CDR2 from the germline V gene are DFQATT and SNEGSKA (reference sequence). CDR3 length equals 13 residues. V dropped 6 bases and J dropped 13 bases, with 22 bases sitting between them. The DNA for the CDR3 is TGCAGTGCCCCCCAGGGGGGGTCGGACGGGCAGTACTTC. It encodes CSAPQGGSDGQYF.

The rearrangement links TRBV25-1 to TRBJ2-5, with D uncertain. Trimming cost V 1 base and J 5 bases, with 11 bases left between them. This CDR3 spans 14 amino acids. The V gene's germline CDR1 is MGHDK and CDR2 SYGVNS. The DNA for the CDR3 is TGTGCCAGCAGTGAATGTCCAGAGAGGGAGACCCAGTACTTC. This translates into CASSECPERETQYF.

The chain carries TRBV7-2 and TRBJ2-2; D gene uncertain. Trimming took off 1 base at V and 6 bases at J, with 6 bases between the two ends. Germline assignment: CDR1 SGHTA and CDR2 FQGNSA. The CDR3 is 13 residues long. CDR3 region: CASSLDAPGELFF. As DNA, the CDR3 is TGTGCCAGCAGCTTAGATGCCCCCGGGGAGCTGTTTTTT.

Points on this clonotype: An end of the junction does not agree with germline; a read error may underlie this. The V gene is TRBV20-1, the J gene TRBJ1-5; 8 bases align to TRBD1. This CDR3 is 13 amino acids long. Looked up from germline, CDR1 is DFQATT and CDR2 is SNEGSKA (reference sequence). CDR3 amino acids: CSARGQGKQPQHF. The DNA for the CDR3 is TGCAGTGCTCGTGGACAGGGCAAGCAGCCCCAGCATTTT.

The chain links TRBV5-1 to TRBJ1-4, with a possible D match to TRBD1 (6 bases). Germline V lookup: CDR1 SGHRS, CDR2 YFSETQ. Trimming shortened V by 4 bases and J by 7 bases, and 17 bases separated the two germline ends. CDR3 length: 15 residues. The DNA for the CDR3 is TGCGCCAGCAGCCTGGTGAGACAGGCAGGTGAAAAACTGTTTTTT. Its protein product is CASSLVRQAGEKLFF.

In its sample, this clonotype was seen a few times. The chain employs TRBV7-2 and TRBJ2-1; TRBD2 matches 8 bases. CDR1 SGHTA and CDR2 FQGNSA come from the germline V gene. Trimming took 4 bases from V and 4 from J; bases not matched to a gene: 6. CDR3 size: 15 residues. In DNA, the CDR3 is TGTGCCAGCAGCTGGGGTAGCGGGGTATACAATGAGCAGTTCTTC. This encodes CASSWGSGVYNEQFF. The full variable domain, with the rest looked up from reference TRBV7-2 and TRBJ2-1, is GAGVSQSPSNKVTEKGKDVELRCDPISGHTALYWYRQSLGQGLEFLIYFQGNSAPDKSGLPSDRFSAERTGGSVSTLTIQRTQQEDSAVYLCASSWGSGVYNEQFFGPGTRLTVL.

This clonotype was picked up one time. J is TRBJ1-3 and V is TRBV15; D is uncertain. The CDR3 spans 13 residues. The V gene's germline CDR1 is LNHNV and CDR2 YYDKDF (reference sequence). The V end was cut by 0 bases, the J end by 7 bases, with 7 bases between. DNA of the CDR3: TGTGCCACCAGCAGAGATTTCGGCAACACCATATATTTT. Protein sequence: CATSRDFGNTIYF.